The 15 T cell receptor beta chains below were found in one sample sequenced in a study of blood T cell repertoires in COVID-19. This table comes from immunoSEQ multiplex PCR, and its TCRdb copy is limited to in-frame clones, with some not included. The sample yields around 220,000 clones, roughly 76% seen once. Sequencing was performed on peripheral blood. These receptors were collected from a human donor in a cohort sampled during active COVID-19.

The chain has TRBV30 and TRBJ2-3, with 8 bases lining up with TRBD2. Germline CDR1 and CDR2: GTSNPN and SVGIG (reference sequence). With V trimmed by 1 base and J by 2 bases, 5 bases remained unmatched. This CDR3 region has 15 residues. The CDR3, as DNA: TGTGCCTGGAGTGAGTTAGCGGGACTCACAGATACGCAGTATTTT. This gives the protein CAWSELAGLTDTQYF.

CDR3: CASSLEQRGYGYTF. Written as DNA, the CDR3 is TGTGCCAGCAGCTTAGAACAAAGAGGCTATGGCTACACCTTC. The rearrangement uses TRBV7-9 and TRBJ1-2, with D hard to call. The V end lost 1 base, the J end lost 4 bases, and 10 bases lay between the germline ends. This CDR3 comprises 14 residues. From germline, CDR1 is SEHNR and CDR2 FQNEAQ (reference sequence).

This clone was found a few times. The rearrangement links TRBV19 to TRBJ2-7; 9 nucleotides agree with TRBD2. V lost 3 bases and J lost 3; bases outside the gene matches: 0. The CDR3 length is 13 residues. In germline, CDR1 is LNHDA, CDR2 SQIVND (reference sequence). CDR3 in amino acids: CASSMTSGYEQYF. CDR3 nucleotide sequence: TGTGCCAGTAGTATGACTAGCGGCTACGAGCAGTACTTC.

This clone came up a few times. The V call is TRBV28, the J call TRBJ1-2, with 8 bases identical to TRBD1. Germline CDR1 and CDR2: MDHEN and SYDVKM. The CDR3 length is 15 residues. J lost 4 bases, V lost 2 bases, and 6 bases had no gene match. The CDR3 DNA sequence: TGTGCCAGCAGTTTAGCGACAGGGGTACCCTATGGCTACACCTTC. Translation: CASSLATGVPYGYTF.

The CDR3, as DNA: TGCGCCAGCAGCCAAGATCTGACTAGCGGGGACTACGAGCAGTACTTC. Amino acids: CASSQDLTSGDYEQYF. The chain has TRBV4-3 and TRBJ2-7, with 11 bases identical to TRBD2. The CDR3 totals 16 residues. CDR1 is LGHNA, CDR2 YSLEER, per germline. V was pared by 0 bases and J by 3 bases, with 4 bases of the junction left unmatched.

V gene TRBV5-4 combines with J gene TRBJ2-3; no clear D gene. Deletions cut 1 base from V and 0 bases from J, with 9 bases between. The germline V gene encodes CDR1 SGHNT and CDR2 YYREEE (reference sequence). This CDR3 has 15 residues. The CDR3: CASSLTSVSTDTQYF. The DNA for the CDR3 is TGTGCCAGCAGCTTGACGAGCGTTAGCACAGATACGCAGTATTTT.

J is TRBJ2-3 and V is TRBV19, with TRBD2 matching over 9 bases. The CDR3 has 16 amino acids. Germline assignment: CDR1 LNHDA and CDR2 SQIVND (reference sequence). J was trimmed by 7 bases and V by 0 bases; bases with no gene match: 8. For the CDR3, the DNA is TGTGCCAGTAGTATAGAATTTAGCGGGGGATGGAATACGCAGTATTTT. This sequence encodes CASSIEFSGGWNTQYF.

The chain combines TRBV27 with TRBJ1-5, with 12 bases identical to TRBD1. This CDR3 is 19 amino acids long. Losses at the gene ends were 5 bases for V and 0 bases for J; bases not matched to a gene: 11. Per the germline V gene, CDR1 is MNHEY and CDR2 is SMNVEV (reference sequence). The CDR3 sequence is CASSPRGQGAFYSNQPQHF. The CDR3 DNA is TGTGCCAGCAGTCCCCGGGGACAGGGGGCTTTCTATAGCAATCAGCCCCAGCATTTT.

This chain links TRBV6-6 with TRBJ2-1; 9 bases map to TRBD2. The J segment lost 1 base and the V segment lost 0 bases, leaving 1 base of the junction unmatched. The CDR3 is made up of 16 amino acids. In germline, CDR1 is MNHNY, CDR2 SVGAGI (reference sequence). The CDR3 spells CASSYSTSGSYNEQFF. CDR3 DNA: TGTGCCAGCAGTTACTCGACTAGCGGATCCTACAATGAGCAGTTCTTC.

V usage is TRBV7-9 and J usage is TRBJ2-3, with D perhaps matching TRBD2 (5 bases). Per germline, CDR1 SEHNR and CDR2 FQNEAQ (reference sequence). The CDR3 loop spans 14 amino acids. Between the trimmed V and J ends, which lost 10 bases and 0 bases, there was a span of 14 bases. The CDR3 loop reads CATQRHASTDTQYF. The CDR3, as DNA: TGTGCCACCCAGCGGCATGCAAGCACAGATACGCAGTATTTT.

The chain uses TRBV28 and TRBJ2-1, with D unclear. CDR3 length: 13 residues. Germline CDR1 MDHEN, CDR2 SYDVKM. V shed 3 bases and J shed 7 bases, with 10 bases lying between them. The CDR3 reads CASSFERDNEQFF. The CDR3 bases are TGTGCCAGCAGTTTCGAACGCGATAATGAGCAGTTCTTC. Full variable domain (remainder filled in from reference TRBV28 and TRBJ2-1): DVKVTQSSRYLVKRTGEKVFLECVQDMDHENMFWYRQDPGLGLRLIYFSYDVKMKEKGDIPEGYSVSREKKERFSLILESASTNQTSMYLCASSFERDNEQFFGPGTRLTVL.

The chain employs TRBV5-4 and TRBJ2-2; TRBD2 matches at 7 bases. Trimming at V came to 4 bases and at J to 0 bases, leaving 3 bases not matched to a gene. CDR1 SGHNT and CDR2 YYREEE come from the germline V gene (reference sequence). This CDR3 spans 15 amino acids. CDR3 bases: TGTGCCAGCAGCCCTAGCGGAGCGAACACCGGGGAGCTGTTTTTT. Its translation is CASSPSGANTGELFF.

The V call is TRBV20-1, the J call TRBJ1-2; 7 nucleotides align to TRBD1. V dropped 6 bases and J dropped 7; count of bases not matched to a gene: 8. The CDR3 contains 12 residues. Per the germline V gene, CDR1 is DFQATT and CDR2 is SNEGSKA (reference sequence). For the CDR3, the DNA is TGCAGTGCAAGTGCAGGGGGTAGTGGCTACACCTTC. Encoded protein: CSASAGGSGYTF.

The gene calls are TRBV18 and TRBJ1-2, with 10 positions matching TRBD1. The junction had 1 base not matched to a gene; V was cut back by 6 bases and J by 3 bases. The length of the CDR3 is 13 residues. The V gene's germline CDR1 is KGHSH and CDR2 LQKENI. The CDR3 reads CASSTGGDYGYTF. The CDR3, as DNA: TGTGCCAGCTCGACAGGGGGCGACTATGGCTACACCTTC.

The chain recombines TRBV15 with TRBJ2-7, with D maybe TRBD2 (5 bases). Germline values: CDR1 LNHNV, CDR2 YYDKDF (reference sequence). This CDR3 has 15 amino acids. V lost 5 bases and J 0 bases, leaving 14 bases between the germline ends. CDR3 region: CATSAGLETSYEQYF. The CDR3 DNA sequence: TGTGCCACCAGCGCGGGTCTAGAAACCTCCTACGAGCAGTACTTC.